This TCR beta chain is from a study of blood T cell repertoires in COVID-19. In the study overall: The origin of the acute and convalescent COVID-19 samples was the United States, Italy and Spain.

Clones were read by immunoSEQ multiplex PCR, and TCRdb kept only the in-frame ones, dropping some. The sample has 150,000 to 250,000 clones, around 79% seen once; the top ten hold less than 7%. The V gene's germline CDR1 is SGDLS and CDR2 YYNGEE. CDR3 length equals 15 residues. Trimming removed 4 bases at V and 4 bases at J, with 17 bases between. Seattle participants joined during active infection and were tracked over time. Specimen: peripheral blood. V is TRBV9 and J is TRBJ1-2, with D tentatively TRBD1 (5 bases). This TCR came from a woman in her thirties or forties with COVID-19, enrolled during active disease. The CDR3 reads CASSLNQGGPYGYTF. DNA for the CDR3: TGTGCCAGCAGCCTGAATCAGGGAGGGCCCTATGGCTACACCTTC.